This T cell receptor (beta chain) was identified in a study of response to subunit inactivated influenza vaccine. With 2 bases removed from V and 2 bases from J, the gap between germline ends came to 10 bases. This CDR3 contains 14 residues. Germline values: CDR1 SGHTA, CDR2 FQGNSA. With regard to this clonotype: Antigen unknown.

TCRdb reprocessed the RT-PCR reads via MiXCR and lists one record per CDR3 protein. The table includes approximately 250,000 distinct CDR3 sequences, 12% detected once. Study observations and caveats: With each seasonal influenza vaccination, the authors suggested, few new T cells are recruited.

V gene TRBV7-2 combines with J gene TRBJ2-7; D gene ambiguous. The material was non-naive T cells sorted from PBMCs, obtained less than 15 days before vaccination. This clonotype was obtained from a man over 45 who received an inactivated influenza vaccine. The CDR3 DNA follows: TGTGCCAGCAGCTTATATCTTTATACCTACGAGCAGTACTTC. The encoded protein is CASSLYLYTYEQYF.